The clone carrying this T cell receptor (beta chain) has just a few counts. Its target is unknown. This specimen belongs to a study of cytomegalovirus exposure and HLA in healthy donors. Primers for the PCR totalled 60 Vbeta and 13 Jbeta. Profiling relied on immunoSEQ multiplex PCR, and the TCRdb table lists in-frame clones only, not all of them. The data hold 130,000 or so clones, with over 8.5% observed a single time. Germline V gene lookup returns CDR1 LGHNA and CDR2 YNFKEQ. This CDR3 comprises 19 residues. The junction had 9 bases not matched to a gene; V was cut back by 1 base and J by 0 bases. Findings of the study overall: Later analysis identified a missense DCLRE1C variant that was linked to TCR beta V- and J-gene trimming.

The clonotype originates from a woman aged 40 to 50 in good health and CMV-seropositive. Sequencing used PBMCs. This chain joins TRBV4-2 and TRBJ2-1; 10 bases line up with TRBD2. This CDR3 reads CASSQVGAGGDSSYNEQFF. CDR3 nucleotides: TGTGCCAGCAGCCAAGTAGGAGCGGGGGGGGATAGCTCCTACAATGAGCAGTTCTTC.